Shown below are 25 T cell receptor beta chains from a single sample sequenced in a study of T cell responses to AZD1222 COVID-19 vaccine (dated by TCRdb to 2020 to 2023). Interpreted using the paper, the time point label stands for: baseline before first vaccination. The library was generated by the immunoSEQ multiplex PCR assay. TCRdb carries this immuneACCESS record with in-frame sequences only. Its versions omit some clonotypes, under half of them owing to an unresolved V gene in the studies checked, with the rest unexplained. The sample records about 140,000 clones, 85% to 95% of which are singletons. The top ten constitute roughly 1.3% of the sample. The sequenced sample was peripheral blood, obtained on day 0 of AZD1222 vaccination. These receptors were taken from an adult in good health.

This clone was seen a single time. The genes are TRBV3-1 (or the pseudogene TRBV3-2) and TRBJ1-1; no definite D call. The CDR3 is 14 amino acids. Trimming left V 1 base short and J 0 bases short, with 6 bases between. Germline CDR1 and CDR2: LGHDT and YNNKEL (reference sequence). CDR3 sequence: CASSQAQMNTEAFF. DNA for the CDR3: TGTGCCAGCAGCCAAGCGCAGATGAACACTGAAGCTTTCTTT.

V usage is TRBV7-2 and J usage is TRBJ2-4; 9 positions agree with TRBD2. The V gene's germline CDR1 is SGHTA and CDR2 FQGNSA. The ends lost 5 bases at V and 8 bases at J; junction bases unmatched: 10. This CDR3 is 15 amino acids long. The CDR3 is CASSRTGGGDHIQYF. Written as DNA, the CDR3 is TGTGCCAGCAGCCGGACGGGCGGGGGGGACCACATTCAGTACTTC.

J is TRBJ1-5 and V is TRBV12-3 or TRBV12-4; D not certain. Deletions cut 2 bases from V and 7 bases from J, with 9 bases between. There are 13 residues in the CDR3. The CDR3 is CASSLRVGQPQHF. The CDR3 nucleotides read TGTGCCAGCAGTTTAAGGGTAGGGCAGCCCCAGCATTTT.

The V and J genes are TRBV2 and TRBJ2-1, with 7 bases matching TRBD2. J was trimmed by 15 bases and V by 1 base; bases with no gene match: 6. The germline CDR1 and CDR2 sequences are SNHLY and FYNNEI. This CDR3 has 12 residues. This CDR3 is CASSEEAGVGFF. The CDR3 DNA is TGTGCCAGCAGTGAAGAGGCGGGAGTGGGGTTCTTC. The variable domain in full, with the rest retrieved from reference TRBV2 and TRBJ2-1, is EPEVTQTPSHQVTQMGQEVILRCVPISNHLYFYWYRQILGQKVEFLVSFYNNEISEKSEIFDDQFSVERPDGSNFTLKIRSTKLEDSAMYFCASSEEAGVGFFGPGTRLTVL.

This clone is a singleton in its sample. The chain recombines TRBV11-2 with TRBJ2-5, with D unclear. The CDR3 is 13 amino acids. V lost 0 bases to trimming and J lost 7 bases, with 9 bases between them. From germline, CDR1 is SGHAT and CDR2 FQNNGV. CDR3: CASSLDLAGTQYF. Here the CDR3 DNA reads TGTGCCAGCAGCTTAGATCTTGCTGGGACCCAGTACTTC.

This clone was seen only once. V usage is TRBV19 and J usage is TRBJ2-7, with 8 bases matching TRBD1. The CDR3 covers 15 residues. Germline V lookup: CDR1 LNHDA, CDR2 SQIVND (reference sequence). The V segment lost 5 bases and the J segment 3 bases; nucleotides outside the gene matches: 9. The CDR3 here is CASSFRQGKNYEQYF. Written as DNA, the CDR3 is TGTGCCAGTAGTTTCCGACAGGGGAAGAACTACGAGCAGTACTTC.

The rearrangement joins TRBV28 to TRBJ1-5, with no clear D. Germline lookup yields CDR1 MDHEN and CDR2 SYDVKM. The CDR3 extends over 14 amino acids. V was shortened by 7 bases and J by 4 bases, with 14 bases between the two germline ends. The CDR3 DNA follows: TGTGCCAGCACCGAGGAGAGGGATAATCAGCCCCAGCATTTT. This codes for CASTEERDNQPQHF. Drawing the rest from reference TRBV28 and TRBJ1-5, the complete variable domain is DVKVTQSSRYLVKRTGEKVFLECVQDMDHENMFWYRQDPGLGLRLIYFSYDVKMKEKGDIPEGYSVSREKKERFSLILESASTNQTSMYLCASTEERDNQPQHFGDGTRLSIL.

The J gene is TRBJ2-2, the V gene TRBV7-2; a possible D gene is TRBD2 (5 bases). Germline lookup yields CDR1 SGHTA and CDR2 FQGNSA. V lost 3 bases and J lost 8, with 13 bases in between. This CDR3 region has 14 residues. CDR3: CASSLRTVAGELFF. The DNA of the CDR3 is TGTGCCAGCAGCTTGCGGACTGTAGCGGGGGAGCTGTTTTTT. Combining the CDR3 with reference TRBV7-2 and TRBJ2-2 gives the whole variable domain GAGVSQSPSNKVTEKGKDVELRCDPISGHTALYWYRQSLGQGLEFLIYFQGNSAPDKSGLPSDRFSAERTGGSVSTLTIQRTQQEDSAVYLCASSLRTVAGELFFGEGSRLTVL.

This sequence joins TRBV5-4 and TRBJ2-1; no firm D call. Germline V gene data show CDR1 as SGHNT and CDR2 as YYREEE (reference sequence). The CDR3 contains 14 residues. V lost 3 bases, J lost 0 bases, and 7 bases lay in between. The CDR3 region is CASSSESSYNEQFF. The DNA of the CDR3 is TGTGCCAGCAGCTCCGAGAGCTCCTACAATGAGCAGTTCTTC.

The J gene is TRBJ2-3, the V gene TRBV7-6; 8 bases agree with TRBD2. The CDR3 covers 15 residues. V shed 4 bases and J 2 bases; nucleotides not matched to a gene: 5. CDR1 is SGHVS, CDR2 FNYEAQ, per germline. The CDR3 sequence is CASSWTSSSTDTQYF. CDR3 DNA sequence: TGTGCCAGCAGCTGGACTAGCTCCTCCACAGATACGCAGTATTTT.

The chain couples TRBV24-1 to TRBJ1-1; D is possibly TRBD1 (5 bases). The CDR3 covers 13 residues. Trimming pared 8 bases from V and 3 bases from J, leaving 12 bases between. Per the germline V gene, CDR1 is KGHDR and CDR2 is SFDVKD. The CDR3 region is CATTDSDYTEAFF. The CDR3 DNA reads TGTGCCACCACAGACAGCGATTACACTGAAGCTTTCTTT.

The chain combines TRBV6-6 with TRBJ2-3; 11 bases fit TRBD2. The CDR3 contains 16 residues. CDR1 and CDR2 from the germline V gene are MNHNY and SVGAGI (reference sequence). V lost 2 bases to trimming and J lost 4 bases; unmatched junction nucleotides: 5. Here the CDR3 DNA reads TGTGCCAGCAGTTACGGGCTAGCGGGGGGACCAGATACGCAGTATTTT. Translation gives CASSYGLAGGPDTQYF.

The rearrangement uses TRBV4-1 and TRBJ2-3; tentative D call: TRBD1 (6 bases). The V and J ends lost 3 bases and 3 bases respectively, with 13 bases between them. The CDR3 totals 15 residues. Germline V lookup: CDR1 MGHRA, CDR2 YSYEKL. CDR3 DNA sequence: TGCGCCAGCAGCCAGATTTGGGGGCGGACAGATACGCAGTATTTT. Protein sequence: CASSQIWGRTDTQYF.

This sequence joins TRBV12-3 or TRBV12-4 and TRBJ2-7; D unresolved. The CDR3 length is 12 residues. V lost 4 bases to trimming and J lost 1 base, with 5 bases between them. The chain's CDR3 is CASSYGSYEQYF. The CDR3, as DNA: TGTGCCAGCAGTTACGGGTCCTACGAGCAGTACTTC.

J is TRBJ2-5 and V is TRBV5-8, with D possibly called TRBD1 or TRBD2 (6 bases each). The CDR3 has 16 residues. V dropped 1 base and J dropped 7 bases, with 20 bases sitting between them. The germline V gene has CDR1 SGHTS and CDR2 YDEGEE. The CDR3 loop reads CASSLSAGLRGGTQYF. The CDR3 region has the DNA TGTGCCAGCAGCTTGTCGGCGGGACTCCGAGGGGGGACCCAGTACTTC.

The V gene is TRBV5-1, the J gene TRBJ1-2; 10 bases line up with TRBD1. Trimming cost V 1 base and J 4 bases; bases outside gene matches: 1. Germline values: CDR1 SGHRS, CDR2 YFSETQ. CDR3 length: 14 residues. The CDR3 coding sequence is TGCGCCAGCAGCTTGCGACAGGGGGCCTATGGCTACACCTTC. It is translated as CASSLRQGAYGYTF.

The chain carries TRBV30 and TRBJ1-2; TRBD1 agrees at 7 bases. CDR3 length equals 15 residues. Germline V gene sequence: CDR1 GTSNPN, CDR2 SVGIG (reference sequence). Trimming took 5 bases from V and 1 from J; bases not matched to a gene: 10. The CDR3 protein is CAWGFWDRINYGYTF. The CDR3 DNA sequence: TGTGCCTGGGGCTTCTGGGACAGAATTAACTATGGCTACACCTTC.

The chain carries TRBV7-9 and TRBJ2-1; TRBD1 matches 8 bases. The CDR3 has 15 residues. J gave up 5 bases and V 7 bases, and 10 bases lay outside the gene matches. Germline V CDR1 and CDR2: SEHNR, FQNEAQ (reference sequence). DNA for the CDR3: TGTGCCAGCACCCCGACAGGGGATTCTGACAATGAGCAGTTCTTC. This encodes CASTPTGDSDNEQFF.

The CDR3, as DNA: TGTGCCAGCAGCCAAGATCCGACTAGCACAGATACGCAGTATTTT. As protein: CASSQDPTSTDTQYF. The rearrangement uses TRBV3-1 (or the pseudogene TRBV3-2) and TRBJ2-3; unclear D gene. Germline CDR1 and CDR2: LGHDT and YNNKEL (reference sequence). The CDR3 contains 15 residues. V shed 0 bases and J shed 0 bases, with 7 bases lying between them.

The rearrangement links TRBV5-1 to TRBJ2-1; D could derive from TRBD1 or TRBD2 (5 bases each). The CDR3 consists of 19 residues. From germline, CDR1 is SGHRS and CDR2 YFSETQ. V dropped 3 bases and J dropped 2 bases, with 24 bases sitting between them. The CDR3 sequence: CASSSGPHIFSGPYNEQFF. In nucleotides, the CDR3 is TGCGCCAGCAGCTCGGGCCCACATATCTTCTCGGGACCCTACAATGAGCAGTTCTTC.

In its sample, this clone was seen a few times. V gene TRBV30 combines with J gene TRBJ2-7; the D gene could be TRBD1 or TRBD2 (6 bases each). The CDR3 consists of 13 residues. V was trimmed by 2 bases and J by 5 bases, leaving 13 bases between them. The germline CDR1 and CDR2 sequences are GTSNPN and SVGIG (reference sequence). This chain's CDR3 is CAWSPRGPHEQYF. The CDR3 DNA follows: TGTGCCTGGAGTCCCCGGGGGCCCCACGAGCAGTACTTC.

The chain uses TRBV4-2 and TRBJ1-1; 8 bases align to TRBD1. Germline V gene data show CDR1 as LGHNA and CDR2 as YNFKEQ. The ends lost 3 bases at V and 1 base at J; junction bases unmatched: 4. CDR3 length: 15 residues. CDR3 amino acids: CASSQVGTGNTEAFF. CDR3 sequence (DNA): TGTGCCAGCAGCCAGGTCGGGACAGGGAACACTGAAGCTTTCTTT.

In nucleotides, the CDR3 is TGCGCCAGCAGCAGACTAACAGGAACTTCTGAAGCTTTCTTT. This encodes CASSRLTGTSEAFF. The V and J genes are TRBV5-1 and TRBJ1-1; D is possibly TRBD1 (5 bases). The length of the CDR3 is 14 residues. The V gene's germline CDR1 is SGHRS and CDR2 YFSETQ. Deletions cut 4 bases from V and 6 bases from J, with 16 bases between.

This chain joins TRBV5-6 and TRBJ1-2; D gene ambiguous. Per the germline V gene, CDR1 is SGHDT and CDR2 is YYEEEE. Trimming cost V 0 bases and J 3 bases, with 15 bases left between them. The CDR3 has 16 amino acids. The CDR3: CASSLEGRWLDYGYTF. DNA for the CDR3: TGTGCCAGCAGCTTGGAGGGCCGATGGCTCGACTATGGCTACACCTTC. The variable domain in full, with the rest retrieved from reference TRBV5-6 and TRBJ1-2, is DAGVTQSPTHLIKTRGQQVTLRCSPKSGHDTVSWYQQALGQGPQFIFQYYEEEERQRGNFPDRFSGHQFPNYSSELNVNALLLGDSALYLCASSLEGRWLDYGYTFGSGTRLTVV.

This clone is a singleton in its sample. J is TRBJ1-4 and V is TRBV5-1; possible D gene TRBD1, 5 bases. V lost 2 bases and J lost 6, with 11 bases in between. The CDR3 covers 14 residues. CDR1 and CDR2 (germline): SGHRS, YFSETQ. The CDR3 spells CASSFRVGDEKLFF. Written as DNA, the CDR3 is TGCGCCAGCAGCTTCAGGGTCGGGGATGAAAAACTGTTTTTT.